Shown below are 27 T cell receptor beta chains from a single sample sequenced in a study of blood T cell repertoires in COVID-19. The protocol was immunoSEQ multiplex PCR, while the TCRdb copy is restricted to in-frame clones and leaves out a portion. This table holds 35,000 to 45,000 clones, 60% to 85% found once. The sequenced sample consisted of peripheral blood. These receptor sequences come from a man aged 60 to 75 with active COVID-19.

The chain joins TRBV30 to TRBJ2-7, with TRBD1 as a possible D gene (5 bases). The CDR3 loop spans 16 amino acids. Per germline, CDR1 GTSNPN and CDR2 SVGIG (reference sequence). With 1 base removed from V and 3 bases from J, the gap between germline ends came to 19 bases. This CDR3 is CAWSAVVGTGRYEQYF. CDR3 in DNA: TGTGCCTGGAGTGCCGTAGTGGGAACAGGACGCTACGAGCAGTACTTC. The variable domain in full, completed from reference TRBV30 and TRBJ2-7, reads SQTIHQWPATLVQPVGSPLSLECTVEGTSNPNLYWYRQAAGRGLQLLFYSVGIGQISSEVPQNLSASRPQDRQFILSSKKLLLSDSGFYLCAWSAVVGTGRYEQYFGPGTRLTVT.

V is TRBV3-1 (or the pseudogene TRBV3-2) and J is TRBJ1-2; the D is unclear. Germline V gene data show CDR1 as LGHDT and CDR2 as YNNKEL (reference sequence). V gave up 4 bases and J gave up 4 bases, with 7 bases separating them. CDR3 size: 12 residues. CDR3 sequence reads: CASSPPGYGYTF. In DNA, the CDR3 is TGTGCCAGCAGCCCTCCGGGCTATGGCTACACCTTC.

The CDR3 here is CASSFKGRPYEQYF. The CDR3 coding sequence is TGTGCCAGCAGTTTCAAGGGGCGCCCCTACGAGCAGTACTTC. This chain links TRBV28 with TRBJ2-7; perhaps TRBD1 as D (5 bases). Trimming stripped 3 bases from V and 2 bases from J, with 11 bases between. The germline V gene has CDR1 MDHEN and CDR2 SYDVKM. This CDR3 comprises 14 residues.

The V and J genes are TRBV18 and TRBJ1-5; no clear D gene. Germline assignment: CDR1 KGHSH and CDR2 LQKENI. The CDR3 extends over 14 amino acids. The V gene lost 1 base and the J gene lost 4 bases, with 8 bases spanning the gap. CDR3 coding DNA: TGTGCCAGCTCACCACAGTTCGGTAATCAGCCCCAGCATTTT. Translating gives CASSPQFGNQPQHF.

The rearrangement joins TRBV7-2 to TRBJ2-7; 9 nucleotides match TRBD2. The V segment lost 5 bases and the J segment 1 base; nucleotides outside the gene matches: 6. The CDR3 is 15 amino acids. Germline V gene lookup returns CDR1 SGHTA and CDR2 FQGNSA. The DNA of the CDR3 is TGTGCCAGCAGCCCGAGGACTAGCGAGTCCTACGAGCAGTACTTC. Translated, it gives CASSPRTSESYEQYF.

The J gene is TRBJ2-1, the V gene TRBV2; weak D call: TRBD2 (5 bases). V dropped 5 bases and J dropped 9 bases, with 11 bases sitting between them. The germline V gene has CDR1 SNHLY and CDR2 FYNNEI. This CDR3 has 12 residues. The DNA of the CDR3 is TGTGCCAGCAGTCTTAGCGCGGGTGAGCAGTTCTTC. Encoded protein: CASSLSAGEQFF.

In nucleotides, the CDR3 is TGTGCCAGTCAGGGGGGCACAGATACGCAGTATTTT. This translates into CASQGGTDTQYF. V gene TRBV19 combines with J gene TRBJ2-3; TRBD1 matches at 7 bases. CDR1 is LNHDA and CDR2 is SQIVND in the germline V gene (reference sequence). The CDR3 contains 12 residues. Germline trimming cut 8 bases from V and 1 base from J; bases unmatched to any gene: 0.

The V gene is TRBV28, the J gene TRBJ2-7; 8 bases are a match to TRBD1. Looked up from germline, CDR1 is MDHEN and CDR2 is SYDVKM. V shed 6 bases, J shed 4 bases, and the junction held 8 bases outside the gene matches. The CDR3 loop spans 14 amino acids. The CDR3 region is CASSPDRDIYEQYF. CDR3 in DNA: TGTGCCAGCAGCCCGGACAGGGATATATACGAGCAGTACTTC.

CDR3 sequence reads: CASSFESGQQNSPLHF. The CDR3 DNA sequence: TGTGCCAGCAGTTTCGAATCGGGACAGCAGAATTCACCCCTCCACTTT. The V gene is TRBV6-5, the J gene TRBJ1-6; TRBD1 matches at 7 bases. The CDR3 is 16 amino acids. Germline CDR1 MNHEY, CDR2 SVGAGI. V dropped 4 bases and J dropped 7; count of bases not matched to a gene: 10.

The chain recombines TRBV4-3 with TRBJ1-1, with 8 positions matching TRBD1. This CDR3 has 14 amino acids. Germline V gene sequence: CDR1 LGHNA, CDR2 YSLEER. V lost 4 bases to trimming and J lost 6 bases; unmatched junction nucleotides: 7. The CDR3 sequence: CASSLSGDRSEAFF. Written as DNA, the CDR3 is TGCGCCAGCAGCCTGTCGGGGGACAGGTCTGAAGCTTTCTTT.

This clone was found a few times. J is TRBJ2-7 and V is TRBV19, with D hard to call. This CDR3 spans 15 amino acids. Per the germline V gene, CDR1 is LNHDA and CDR2 is SQIVND (reference sequence). V lost 4 bases to trimming and J lost 0 bases, with 13 bases between them. This CDR3 reads CASSKKETPSYEQYF. Here the CDR3 DNA reads TGTGCCAGTAGTAAGAAAGAGACACCCTCCTACGAGCAGTACTTC.

The chain couples TRBV5-1 to TRBJ2-1; 14 nucleotides match TRBD2. Germline CDR1 and CDR2: SGHRS and YFSETQ. This CDR3 comprises 16 residues. V lost 4 bases and J lost 9; bases outside the gene matches: 9. CDR3: CASSPGTSGRKGEQFF. CDR3 nucleotides: TGCGCCAGCAGCCCCGGGACTAGCGGGAGAAAGGGTGAGCAGTTCTTC.

The chain couples TRBV9 to TRBJ1-1; unclear D gene. Trimming pared 3 bases from V and 2 bases from J, leaving 11 bases between. The germline gives CDR1 SGDLS, CDR2 YYNGEE. CDR3 size: 14 residues. CDR3 sequence (DNA): TGTGCCAGCAGCGCAACAACAGTTAACACTGAAGCTTTCTTT. It specifies CASSATTVNTEAFF.

Here the CDR3 DNA reads TGTGCCAGCAGCTTAGAAGGGGGCGTGTCAAGCGAGCAGTACTTC. Its protein product is CASSLEGGVSSEQYF. The chain joins TRBV7-6 to TRBJ2-7; 7 bases map to TRBD1. V lost 1 base, J lost 6 bases, and 9 bases stayed unmatched. The CDR3 has 15 amino acids. Germline CDR1 and CDR2: SGHVS and FNYEAQ.

V and J are TRBV6-5 and TRBJ2-7; TRBD1 aligns across 10 bases. Per germline, CDR1 MNHEY and CDR2 SVGAGI. V was clipped by 0 bases and J by 2 bases; unmatched bases: 1. This CDR3 is built from 15 residues. CDR3 residues: CASSYSGQGPYEQYF. CDR3 DNA: TGTGCCAGCAGTTACTCGGGACAGGGGCCCTACGAGCAGTACTTC.

This clone was detected once. The rearrangement links TRBV5-1 to TRBJ2-1, with D unclear. V was shortened by 6 bases and J by 5 bases, with 6 bases between the two germline ends. The CDR3 runs 11 residues. The germline V gene has CDR1 SGHRS and CDR2 YFSETQ. This CDR3 reads CASTKNNEQFF. CDR3 sequence (DNA): TGCGCCAGCACAAAAAACAATGAGCAGTTCTTC.

The chain employs TRBV2 and TRBJ1-1, with D unclear. Trimming removed 3 bases at V and 1 base at J, with 6 bases between. The CDR3 covers 13 residues. Per germline, CDR1 SNHLY and CDR2 FYNNEI. CDR3 nucleotide sequence: TGTGCCAGCAGTGATGGCGGGAACACTGAAGCTTTCTTT. Translating gives CASSDGGNTEAFF.

Written as DNA, the CDR3 is TGTGCCAGTAGTACTTACAGGGGACGGGTGGACACTGAAGCTTTCTTT. Protein sequence: CASSTYRGRVDTEAFF. The J gene is TRBJ1-1, the V gene TRBV19; 7 nucleotides match TRBD1. V lost 4 bases to trimming and J lost 3 bases; unmatched junction nucleotides: 11. The germline gives CDR1 LNHDA, CDR2 SQIVND (reference sequence). CDR3 length: 16 residues.

This clone is a singleton in its sample. This chain connects TRBV7-2 to TRBJ2-5, with D perhaps TRBD2 (7 bases). Germline CDR1 and CDR2: SGHTA and FQGNSA. Trimming pared 2 bases from V and 4 bases from J, leaving 14 bases between. This CDR3 region has 15 residues. DNA for the CDR3: TGTGCCAGCAGCTTACGGGGGGCGAGTGGAGAGACCCAGTACTTC. Its protein is CASSLRGASGETQYF.

The table lists this clone with a count of one. CDR3 loop: CPEGGLADTEAFF. Written as DNA, the CDR3 is TGTCCAGAAGGAGGCCTGGCGGACACTGAAGCTTTCTTT. The chain joins TRBV24-1 to TRBJ1-1, with D unclear. The CDR3 runs 13 residues. Germline-derived CDR1 and CDR2 are KGHDR and SFDVKD.

The chain recombines TRBV3-1 (or the pseudogene TRBV3-2) with TRBJ1-3; TRBD1 might be the D (6 bases). CDR1 is LGHDT and CDR2 is YNNKEL in the germline V gene (reference sequence). Trimming cost V 3 bases and J 2 bases, with 26 bases left between them. This CDR3 contains 20 residues. This CDR3 is CASSQSSQGLGVWAGNTIYF. The CDR3 DNA sequence: TGTGCCAGCAGCCAGAGCTCACAGGGATTGGGAGTGTGGGCTGGAAACACCATATATTTT.

This sequence joins TRBV6-5 and TRBJ1-6; perhaps TRBD1 as D (5 bases). Looked up from germline, CDR1 is MNHEY and CDR2 is SVGAGI. Trimming removed 8 bases from V and 5 bases from J, with 13 bases in between. The CDR3 sequence is 14 residues long. CDR3 sequence (DNA): TGTGCCAGCCCAGGGTATTCGGATAATTCACCCCTCCACTTT. It is translated as CASPGYSDNSPLHF.

The chain combines TRBV6-5 with TRBJ1-1; 7 positions agree with TRBD1. V lost 4 bases to trimming and J lost 1 base; unmatched junction nucleotides: 3. The V gene's germline CDR1 is MNHEY and CDR2 SVGAGI. The CDR3 has 14 residues. CDR3 in DNA: TGTGCCAGCAGTTCACGACAGGGGAACACTGAAGCTTTCTTT. This sequence encodes CASSSRQGNTEAFF.

The chain carries TRBV1 and TRBJ2-3; the tabulated D call, TRBD2, remains unverified against the DNA. TRBV1 is flagged as a pseudogene. The CDR3 has 16 residues. CDR3 loop: CTSSQEGSGRTDTQYF. CDR3 sequence (DNA): TGCACCAGCAGCCAAGAGGGTAGCGGGAGAACAGATACGCAGTATTTT.

V is TRBV6-2 or TRBV6-3 and J is TRBJ2-2, with 11 bases lining up with TRBD2. The CDR3 consists of 20 residues. The J segment lost 2 bases and the V segment lost 2 bases, leaving 13 bases of the junction unmatched. In germline, CDR1 is MNHEY, CDR2 SVGEGT. Here the CDR3 DNA reads TGTGCCAGCAGTTACCCCTTAGCGGGAGGGCGTGGGAGTAACACCGGGGAGCTGTTTTTT. Protein sequence: CASSYPLAGGRGSNTGELFF.

The gene calls are TRBV29-1 and TRBJ1-4, with D unclear. The V gene's germline CDR1 is SQVTM and CDR2 ANQGSEA. This CDR3 is 10 amino acids long. The V end lost 7 bases, the J end lost 10 bases, and 10 bases lay between the germline ends. Written as DNA, the CDR3 is TGCAGCGCCATCGGGGTAAAACTGTTTTTT. This translates into CSAIGVKLFF.

CDR3 protein: CASSREGAWTDTQYF. As DNA, the CDR3 is TGTGCCAGCTCACGCGAGGGGGCTTGGACAGATACGCAGTATTTT. This sequence joins TRBV18 and TRBJ2-3; TRBD1 matches at 7 bases. The V and J ends lost 4 bases and 3 bases, in that order; junction bases with no gene match: 7. The CDR3 contains 15 residues. Germline V lookup: CDR1 KGHSH, CDR2 LQKENI.